The 4 T cell receptor beta chains given below trace back to one sample, sequenced in a study of blood T cells in healthy people across ages. Together with a sample-barcoded 5' primer, a J-beta primer mix was included in a second PCR lasting roughly 6 to 12 cycles. TCRdb re-derived calls from the 5' RACE reads in MiXCR, one entry per CDR3 protein. The data contain 600,000 to 800,000 distinct CDR3 sequences, around 50% of them singletons. The specimen sequenced was blood. The receptor source for this set is an elderly woman in good health.

This clonotype was observed at least ten times. V gene TRBV27 combines with J gene TRBJ2-1; TRBD1 matches at 9 bases. CDR1 is MNHEY, CDR2 SMNVEV, per germline (reference sequence). CDR3 length: 16 residues. V lost 2 bases to trimming and J lost 15 bases; unmatched junction nucleotides: 17. The CDR3 reads CASSLTGTGRNSGWFF. CDR3 coding DNA: TGTGCCAGCAGTTTAACCGGGACAGGGAGGAATAGTGGATGGTTCTTC.

A single count supports this clonotype. This may be a read error, as it is one base from a much larger clone. J is TRBJ2-7 and V is TRBV12-3 or TRBV12-4, with D unresolved. The CDR3 loop spans 12 amino acids. V shed 8 bases and J shed 5 bases, with 13 bases lying between them. The CDR3 DNA is TGTGCCAGCCTCGTTTATAGTAACGAGCAGTACTTC. Residues: CASLVYSNEQYF.

Concerning this clonotype: At one end the junction does not follow the germline gene, possibly because of a read error. J is TRBJ2-1 and V is TRBV6-1, with TRBD2 matching 9 bases. This CDR3 spans 14 amino acids. The germline CDR1 and CDR2 sequences are MNHNS and SASEGT. In DNA, the CDR3 is TGTGCCGGCAGGGAAGGGACTAGCAGGGAGACCCAGTTCTTC. Its translation: CAGREGTSRETQFF.

This clonotype was observed many times. The chain joins TRBV9 to TRBJ2-1; TRBD2 matches 14 bases. The CDR3 has 16 amino acids. V lost 0 bases and J lost 6; bases outside the gene matches: 2. Germline CDR1 reads SGDLS; CDR2 reads YYNGEE. The CDR3 DNA follows: TGTGCCAGCAGCGTAGATGGACTAGCGGGAGGCAATGAGCAGTTCTTC. It codes for CASSVDGLAGGNEQFF.